This TCR beta chain was sequenced for a study of OX40 agonist ivuxolimab in advanced cancers. The germline V gene has CDR1 SEHNR and CDR2 FQNEAQ (reference sequence). Trimming left V 4 bases short and J 6 bases short, with 6 bases between. The CDR3 consists of 12 residues. Assay used: immunoSEQ multiplex PCR; TCRdb lists only in-frame clones, some missing. The sample holds over 95,000 clones, 80% to 90% seen once. The chain is built from TRBV7-9 and TRBJ1-4; D not resolved. The sample here was CD4+ or CD8+ T cells sorted from blood, taken in a trial of the OX40 agonist ivuxolimab. The receptor's source is an adult with an advanced solid tumor such as melanoma, head and neck, liver or kidney cancer. This CDR3 reads CASSWEDEKLFF. The DNA for the CDR3 is TGTGCCAGCAGCTGGGAAGATGAAAAACTGTTTTTT.